This T cell receptor beta chain is drawn from a study of blood T cells in healthy people across ages. Study-wide findings and caveats: Per million T cells, TCR beta diversity dropped about linearly as age rose. Estimates drawn from one million T cells were deemed to understate diversity. Changes seen in expanded clonotypes were possibly confounded by donor CMV status left unknown.

Using a J-beta primer mix together with a sample-barcoded 5' primer, a second PCR was run for roughly 6 to 12 cycles. In TCRdb, the 5' RACE reads were re-called with MiXCR into one record per CDR3 protein. The data hold hundreds of thousands of distinct CDR3 sequences, with about 61% observed a single time. For this clonotype: The antigen remains unidentified. With only one base between it and a far larger clone, this is likely a read error.

The receptor's source is a man aged 35 to 55 in good health. The sequenced sample consisted of blood.

CDR3 region: CASSPGETQFF. The CDR3, as DNA: TGTGCCAGCAGCCCCGGAGAGACCCAGTTCTTC. The V call is TRBV7-2, the J call TRBJ2-1; unclear D gene. The CDR3 extends over 11 amino acids. V was cut by 5 bases and J by 13 bases, with 12 bases left in between. CDR1 is SGHTA, CDR2 FQGNSA, per germline.